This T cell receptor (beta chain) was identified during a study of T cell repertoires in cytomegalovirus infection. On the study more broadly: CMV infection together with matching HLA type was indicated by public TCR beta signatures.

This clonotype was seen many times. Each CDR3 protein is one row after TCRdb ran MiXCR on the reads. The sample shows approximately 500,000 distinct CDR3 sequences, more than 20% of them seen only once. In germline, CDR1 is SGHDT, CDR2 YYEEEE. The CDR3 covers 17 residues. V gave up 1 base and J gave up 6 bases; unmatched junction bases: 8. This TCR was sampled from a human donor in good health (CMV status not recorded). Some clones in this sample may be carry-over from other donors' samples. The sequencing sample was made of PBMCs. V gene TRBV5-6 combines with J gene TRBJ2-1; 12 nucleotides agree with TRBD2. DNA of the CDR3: TGTGCCAGCAGCTTGCCCTTACTAGCGGGAGGACGCAATGAGCAGTTCTTC. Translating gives CASSLPLLAGGRNEQFF.